Presented here are 16 T cell receptor beta chains from one specimen sequenced in a study of CD8 T cell repertoires and HIV-1 epitope variants. Produced via immunoSEQ multiplex PCR; TCRdb's table is partial and in-frame only. The sample contains roughly 4,900 clones, approximately 65% of which appear only once. The antigens for these receptors are not known. Specimen: cultured CD8+ T cells derived from PBMCs. These receptors were collected from a male donor with HIV.

CDR3 sequence: CASSLDNEQFF. The DNA for the CDR3 is TGTGCCAGCAGCCTCGACAATGAGCAGTTCTTC. The J gene is TRBJ2-1, the V gene TRBV7-3, with D uncertain. V dropped 5 bases and J dropped 5 bases, with 4 bases sitting between them. The length of the CDR3 is 11 residues. Germline CDR1 and CDR2: SGHTA and FQGTGA.

This rearrangement joins TRBV30 to TRBJ1-4; D gene uncertain. This CDR3 has 15 amino acids. Germline CDR1 reads GTSNPN; CDR2 reads SVGIG (reference sequence). Trimming pared 5 bases from V and 0 bases from J, leaving 13 bases between. This CDR3 reads CAWEELGSTNEKLFF. The DNA for the CDR3 is TGTGCCTGGGAGGAGTTAGGGTCAACTAATGAAAAACTGTTTTTT.

This clone was seen only once. The V call is TRBV7-2, the J call TRBJ1-1; perhaps TRBD1 as D (5 bases). The CDR3 is made up of 14 amino acids. In germline, CDR1 is SGHTA, CDR2 FQGNSA. Trimming shortened V by 5 bases and J by 4 bases, and 14 bases separated the two germline ends. The CDR3 nucleotides read TGTGCCAGCAGCCCCGCGGGGGTTGGCACTGAAGCTTTCTTT. Translation: CASSPAGVGTEAFF.

The chain is built from TRBV28 and TRBJ1-3; no reliable D call. Germline assignment: CDR1 MDHEN and CDR2 SYDVKM. The CDR3 is made up of 13 amino acids. V shed 2 bases and J shed 7 bases, with 9 bases lying between them. CDR3 region: CASSLGVGNTIYF. The CDR3 DNA follows: TGTGCCAGCAGTTTAGGGGTGGGGAACACCATATATTTT. The variable domain in full, completed from reference TRBV28 and TRBJ1-3, reads DVKVTQSSRYLVKRTGEKVFLECVQDMDHENMFWYRQDPGLGLRLIYFSYDVKMKEKGDIPEGYSVSREKKERFSLILESASTNQTSMYLCASSLGVGNTIYFGEGSWLTVV.

V is TRBV9 and J is TRBJ1-3, with D maybe TRBD1 (6 bases). Germline-derived CDR1 and CDR2 are SGDLS and YYNGEE. CDR3 length: 15 amino acids. V gave up 4 bases and J gave up 2 bases, with 13 bases separating them. CDR3 DNA sequence: TGTGCCAGCAGCAACCAGGGGAACCCTGGAAACACCATATATTTT. The encoded protein is CASSNQGNPGNTIYF.

The CDR3 sequence: CASSTLGDSEAFF. CDR3 sequence (DNA): TGTGCCAGCAGTACCCTGGGGGACTCTGAAGCTTTCTTT. This sequence joins TRBV6-5 and TRBJ1-1, with TRBD1 as a possible D gene (5 bases). The CDR3 consists of 13 residues. The germline V gene has CDR1 MNHEY and CDR2 SVGAGI. Trimming left V 5 bases short and J 6 bases short, with 13 bases between.

This clone occurred a few times. The genes are TRBV5-4 and TRBJ2-7, with 8 bases matching TRBD1. Germline loops: CDR1 SGHNT, CDR2 YYREEE (reference sequence). This CDR3 is built from 13 residues. V was clipped by 0 bases and J by 5 bases; unmatched bases: 1. The CDR3 DNA follows: TGTGCCAGCAGCTTGGGACAGGGGAACGAGCAGTACTTC. Its protein is CASSLGQGNEQYF. Variable domain in full (rest from reference TRBV5-4 and TRBJ2-7): ETGVTQSPTHLIKTRGQQVTLRCSSQSGHNTVSWYQQALGQGPQFIFQYYREEENGRGNFPPRFSGLQFPNYSSELNVNALELDDSALYLCASSLGQGNEQYFGPGTRLTVT.

J is TRBJ2-2 and V is TRBV5-4; D not certain. The CDR3 contains 13 residues. Germline V lookup: CDR1 SGHNT, CDR2 YYREEE (reference sequence). V was cut by 1 base and J by 6 bases, with 7 bases left in between. CDR3 loop: CASSLRGSGELFF. CDR3 DNA: TGTGCCAGCAGCTTGCGTGGGTCCGGGGAGCTGTTTTTT.

This chain joins TRBV5-1 and TRBJ1-1, with D possibly being TRBD1 (6 bases). In germline, CDR1 is SGHRS, CDR2 YFSETQ. The CDR3 consists of 13 residues. Between the trimmed V and J ends, which lost 3 bases and 4 bases, there was a span of 10 bases. The CDR3, as DNA: TGCGCCAGCAGCTATTCACAGGGCACTGAAGCTTTCTTT. Its translation is CASSYSQGTEAFF.

This clone appeared a few times. This sequence joins TRBV6-6 and TRBJ1-2, with TRBD1 matching over 10 bases. The CDR3 has 16 residues. Germline CDR1 and CDR2: MNHNY and SVGAGI (reference sequence). V trimming: 2 bases; J trimming: 3 bases; junction bases outside the gene matches: 6. The CDR3 sequence: CASSYGTGALHYGYTF. CDR3 nucleotides: TGTGCCAGCAGTTACGGGACAGGGGCTCTTCACTATGGCTACACCTTC.

The chain carries TRBV5-4 and TRBJ2-7; D unclear. The CDR3 is 13 residues long. Germline V gives CDR1 SGHNT, CDR2 YYREEE (reference sequence). Trimming took off 6 bases at V and 3 bases at J, with 13 bases between the two ends. The CDR3 DNA sequence: TGTGCCAGCAAAAGTTCAGATTTCTACGAGCAGTACTTC. Translating it yields CASKSSDFYEQYF.

This clone has more than one count but fewer than ten. CDR3 DNA sequence: TGTGCCAGCACCCAGTGGGGCACTGAAGCTTTCTTT. Protein: CASTQWGTEAFF. V gene TRBV28 combines with J gene TRBJ1-1; no firm D call. Germline V gene data show CDR1 as MDHEN and CDR2 as SYDVKM. V was pared by 7 bases and J by 4 bases, with 10 bases between. The CDR3 sequence is 12 residues long.

The J gene is TRBJ2-1, the V gene TRBV11-1; D call uncertain. CDR3 length equals 12 residues. V was shortened by 2 bases and J by 5 bases, with 4 bases between the two germline ends. Germline values: CDR1 SGHAT, CDR2 FQDESV (reference sequence). DNA of the CDR3: TGTGCCAGCAGCTTATTAGACAATGAGCAGTTCTTC. Residues: CASSLLDNEQFF.

V is TRBV7-8 and J is TRBJ1-1; unclear D gene. The CDR3 has 13 residues. V shed 5 bases and J shed 4 bases, with 11 bases lying between them. The germline V gene encodes CDR1 SGHVS and CDR2 FQNEAQ. DNA for the CDR3: TGTGCCAGCAGCGCAACACAAAGCACTGAAGCTTTCTTT. This translates into CASSATQSTEAFF. The whole variable domain, filled in from reference TRBV7-8 and TRBJ1-1, reads GAGVSQSPRYKVAKRGQDVALRCDPISGHVSLFWYQQALGQGPEFLTYFQNEAQLDKSGLPSDRFFAERPEGSVSTLKIQRTQQEDSAVYLCASSATQSTEAFFGQGTRLTVV.

This chain connects TRBV5-4 to TRBJ1-2; D is ambiguous. V lost 7 bases to trimming and J lost 1 base, with 11 bases between them. Germline V lookup: CDR1 SGHNT, CDR2 YYREEE (reference sequence). The CDR3 runs 13 residues. CDR3 DNA sequence: TGTGCCAGCTTAGACGCGGATAACTATGGCTACACCTTC. Its translation: CASLDADNYGYTF.

Only a few counts were recorded for this clone. V gene TRBV4-3 combines with J gene TRBJ1-3, with a possible D match to TRBD1 (5 bases). This CDR3 has 16 residues. The V gene lost 0 bases and the J gene lost 0 bases, with 9 bases spanning the gap. Looked up from germline, CDR1 is LGHNA and CDR2 is YSLEER. Here the CDR3 reads CASSQEEGLSGNTIYF. For the CDR3, the DNA is TGCGCCAGCAGCCAAGAAGAGGGGCTCTCTGGAAACACCATATATTTT.